This T cell receptor (beta chain) came from a study of regulatory T cells in long-lasting Graves disease. Looking at the study overall: To qualify as persistent, Graves' disease required over 5 years of antithyroid drugs with positive TSH receptor antibodies. Study-level points and caveats: The sample size was small, and this may have reduced accuracy. Rather than thyroid tissue, only peripheral blood underwent study.

This clonotype turned up a few times. Its matching antigen is unknown. In building TCR beta libraries, iRepertoire HTBI primers were used together with Arm-PCR of CDR3 regions. As originally analysed: Throughout the samples, researchers identified 60 to 70 TRBV and about 15 TRBJ segments. One entry per CDR3 protein results from TCRdb running MiXCR on the multiplex PCR reads. These V and J calls are TCRdb output, not the study's own analysis. The sample comprises under 500,000 distinct CDR3 sequences, about 20% of which are singletons, and 6.5% to 10% rests with the top ten. Time point indicated: persistent/refractory GD, antithyroid drugs over 5 years with positive TRAb. Extracted RNA from PBMCs served as the source of the TCR library. Between the trimmed V and J ends, which lost 3 bases and 2 bases, there was a span of 5 bases. From germline, CDR1 is DFQATT and CDR2 SNEGSKA (reference sequence). This CDR3 has 12 residues.

This specimen was peripheral blood mononuclear cells (PBMCs), taken when the disease was refractory, from a patient treated with antithyroid drugs. The V gene is TRBV20-1, the J gene TRBJ1-5, with no clear D. This receptor was identified in a female donor with Graves disease. CDR3 region: CSARRGNQPQHF. CDR3 DNA sequence: TGCAGTGCTAGGCGGGGCAATCAGCCCCAGCATTTT.